A single sample is the source of the 12 T cell receptor beta chains below, sequenced in a study of cytomegalovirus exposure and HLA in healthy donors. Amplification used 60 Vbeta primers and 13 Jbeta primers. Assay: immunoSEQ multiplex PCR; the TCRdb copy retains only in-frame clones and omits some. This table holds over 150,000 clones, roughly 80% found once. The sample was PBMCs. These receptors all come from a man aged 40-49 years in good health and CMV-seronegative.

This clone was observed a single time. The chain combines TRBV7-8 with TRBJ2-2, with 10 nucleotides matching TRBD2. In germline, CDR1 is SGHVS, CDR2 FQNEAQ. This CDR3 has 18 amino acids. V trimming: 0 bases; J trimming: 7 bases; junction bases outside the gene matches: 11. The CDR3 DNA sequence: TGTGCCAGCAGCTTAGCCTACAGGAGCGGGGGGGTAGGCGGGGAGCTGTTTTTT. Its translation: CASSLAYRSGGVGGELFF.

V and J are TRBV10-3 and TRBJ1-2, with 8 positions matching TRBD1. Trimming cost V 0 bases and J 5 bases; bases outside gene matches: 5. Germline CDR1 and CDR2: ENHRY and SYGVKD. The length of the CDR3 is 15 residues. CDR3 protein: CAISESAGGEYGYTF. DNA of the CDR3: TGTGCCATCAGTGAGTCGGCAGGGGGCGAGTATGGCTACACCTTC.

The chain couples TRBV6-1 to TRBJ2-1; D unclear. CDR1 and CDR2 (germline): MNHNS, SASEGT. This CDR3 has 13 amino acids. The germline V and J ends were trimmed by 6 bases and 7 bases, with 13 bases remaining between them. The CDR3 nucleotides are TGTGCCAGCAGGCCGGCCGCCGGGAATGAGCAGTTCTTC. It codes for CASRPAAGNEQFF.

The rearrangement joins TRBV9 to TRBJ2-3; 7 bases are shared with TRBD2. V shed 4 bases and J 2 bases; nucleotides not matched to a gene: 7. CDR3 length equals 15 residues. Germline V CDR1 and CDR2: SGDLS, YYNGEE. CDR3 protein: CASSSWGGDTDTQYF. The DNA for the CDR3 is TGTGCCAGCAGCTCCTGGGGGGGGGACACAGATACGCAGTATTTT.

V usage is TRBV5-1 and J usage is TRBJ2-7; 7 bases match TRBD1. This CDR3 region has 14 residues. The trim removed 6 bases at V and 0 bases at J, leaving 6 bases unmatched. In germline, CDR1 is SGHRS, CDR2 YFSETQ. In nucleotides, the CDR3 is TGCGCCAGCAACAGGGGCGAAAGCTCCTACGAGCAGTACTTC. This gives the protein CASNRGESSYEQYF.

The chain recombines TRBV2 with TRBJ1-4; 12 nucleotides line up with TRBD1. After removal of 6 bases from V and 4 bases from J, the junction contained 9 bases not matched to a gene. There are 17 residues in the CDR3. CDR1 and CDR2 (germline): SNHLY, FYNNEI. The chain's CDR3 is CASRAGTGGGFNEKLFF. In DNA, the CDR3 is TGTGCCAGCAGGGCCGGGACAGGGGGCGGGTTTAATGAAAAACTGTTTTTT. The variable domain in full, completed from reference TRBV2 and TRBJ1-4, reads EPEVTQTPSHQVTQMGQEVILRCVPISNHLYFYWYRQILGQKVEFLVSFYNNEISEKSEIFDDQFSVERPDGSNFTLKIRSTKLEDSAMYFCASRAGTGGGFNEKLFFGSGTQLSVL.

The rearrangement uses TRBV7-9 and TRBJ2-7; D is uncertain. CDR1 is SEHNR, CDR2 FQNEAQ, per germline (reference sequence). Trimming took off 8 bases at V and 1 base at J, with 15 bases between the two ends. This CDR3 is built from 14 residues. The CDR3 loop is CASRSPNSSYEQYF. DNA for the CDR3: TGTGCCAGCCGATCCCCAAATAGTTCCTACGAGCAGTACTTC.

This rearrangement joins TRBV11-2 to TRBJ1-6, with TRBD1 matching 7 bases. The CDR3 contains 15 residues. Trimming took 4 bases from V and 8 from J; bases not matched to a gene: 8. CDR1 is SGHAT, CDR2 FQNNGV, per germline. The CDR3 is CASSYGTEGYSPLHF. The DNA of the CDR3 is TGTGCCAGCAGCTACGGGACAGAGGGATATTCACCCCTCCACTTT.

This clone was seen once. The rearrangement uses TRBV29-1 and TRBJ2-7; D is possibly TRBD2 (5 bases). Trimming removed 7 bases at V and 0 bases at J, with 7 bases between. Germline loops: CDR1 SQVTM, CDR2 ANQGSEA. The CDR3 totals 11 residues. This CDR3 reads CSGGNSYEQYF. The CDR3 DNA follows: TGCAGCGGAGGGAACTCCTACGAGCAGTACTTC.

This clone turned up a few times. This chain joins TRBV7-3 and TRBJ1-5; no firm D call. Per the germline V gene, CDR1 is SGHTA and CDR2 is FQGTGA. CDR3 size: 13 residues. Trimming cost V 4 bases and J 8 bases, with 12 bases left between them. CDR3: CASSSNFGEPQHF. In DNA form, the CDR3 reads TGTGCCAGCAGCTCCAACTTCGGGGAGCCCCAGCATTTT.

This clone was seen a few times. The CDR3 nucleotides are TGTGCCAGCCGACAAGGGGGGGAGGGGGTACATAGTGACGAGCAGTACTTC. Translating gives CASRQGGEGVHSDEQYF. The chain couples TRBV21-1 to TRBJ2-7; the listed D gene, TRBD2, was not tested against the DNA. TRBV21-1 constitutes a pseudogene. The CDR3 consists of 17 residues.

In DNA, the CDR3 is TGTGCCAGCAGTGATCTGGGGCCCCTTAATGAAAAACTGTTTTTT. Its protein is CASSDLGPLNEKLFF. V gene TRBV2 combines with J gene TRBJ1-4; possible D gene TRBD1, 5 bases. CDR1 and CDR2 from the germline V gene are SNHLY and FYNNEI. The CDR3 covers 15 residues. The V end lost 3 bases, the J end lost 4 bases, and 12 bases lay between the germline ends.